These T cell receptor beta chains were read from a single sample in a study of T-cell reconstitution after alpha-beta-depleted transplantation in children. TCRdb reprocessed the PCR reads with MiXCR, giving one entry per CDR3 protein. The table includes about 97,000 distinct CDR3 sequences, roughly 7.2% detected once. Sample: PBMCs, taken before TCRalphabeta/CD19-depleted stem cell transplant. These receptors originate from a boy aged 2 to 10 with acute lymphoblastic leukemia, due to receive a stem cell transplant. Both conserved end residues are part of each CDR3. A D gene is named only where the DNA matches it firmly. Rows give clone size only sometimes, using once, few, many, or a class for an expanded clone.

D gene | clone size | J gene | V gene | CDR3 DNA | CDR3 protein
NA | NA | TRBJ1-6 | TRBV7-9 | TGTGCCAGCAGCTTAGTAGGGGCCAGTAGTTCACCCCTCCACTTT | CASSLVGASSSPLHF
TRBD2 | NA | TRBJ2-2 | TRBV12-3/TRBV12-4 | TGTGCCAGCAGTAACCTAGCGGGGGCCGAGAGGGTTAGCGGGGAGCTGTTTTTT | CASSNLAGAERVSGELFF
TRBD1 | NA | TRBJ1-2 | TRBV7-8 | TGTGCCAGCAGCTTAATCCTGACAGGGGGCCTCTATGGCTACACCTTC | CASSLILTGGLYGYTF
NA | few | TRBJ2-2 | TRBV11-3 | TGTGCCAGCAGCCTTTACGGGGCGAACACCGGGGAGCTGTTTTTT | CASSLYGANTGELFF
TRBD1 | NA | TRBJ1-5 | TRBV7-9 | TGTGCCAGCAGCACACAGGGGGTGAGCAATCAGCCCCAGCATTTT | CASSTQGVSNQPQHF
TRBD2 | many | TRBJ2-6 | TRBV10-3 | TGTGCCATCAGCCCGGGACTAGCGGGGTCCCCCGGGGGGGCCAACGTCCTGACTTTC | CAISPGLAGSPGGANVLTF
TRBD1 | NA | TRBJ1-5 | TRBV5-1 | TGCGCCAGCAGCCCAGGAGGGACAGGGGCTCAGCCCCAGCATTTT | CASSPGGTGAQPQHF
NA | few | TRBJ1-2 | TRBV6-1 | TGTGCCAGCACCCCCCTCTCGGGATTCGGCTATGGCTACACCTTC | CASTPLSGFGYGYTF
NA | few | TRBJ1-6 | TRBV12-3/TRBV12-4 | TGTGCCAGCAGGGAAGCCGTCTATAATTCACCCCTCCACTTT | CASREAVYNSPLHF
NA | NA | TRBJ1-1 | TRBV27 | TGTGCCAGCAGTTCTCCTTCGGGACCGGCCTGGAACACTGAAGCTTTCTTT | CASSSPSGPAWNTEAFF
NA | many | TRBJ2-3 | TRBV7-2 | TGTGCCAGCAGCTTAATTTATACAGATACGCAGTATTTT | CASSLIYTDTQYF
TRBD2 | NA | TRBJ2-3 | TRBV4-3 | TGCGCCAGCAGCTCTAGCGGGGGGGTGCGAGATACGCAGTATTTT | CASSSSGGVRDTQYF